In its sample, the clone carrying this TCR beta chain was seen many times. The sample comes from a study of low-dose radiotherapy and immunotherapy resistance in tumors. TRAV and TRBV primers primed cDNA for both TCRalpha and TCRbeta. A roughly 22-cycle PCR with a constant-region primer and V-primer adapter amplified TCRs. One entry per CDR3 protein results from TCRdb running MiXCR on the reads. There are some 57,000 distinct CDR3 sequences in the sample; roughly 24% occur only once, and 5.5% to 6.5% lies in the top ten. This CDR3 is 13 amino acids long. CDR1 and CDR2 (germline): SGHTS, YDEGEE. V was cut by 4 bases and J by 11 bases, with 16 bases left in between. The time point is: before trial treatment.

This TCR was sampled from a male donor with prostate cancer. This chain links TRBV5-8 with TRBJ1-5; D is perhaps TRBD1 (5 bases). The sample was PBMCs, taken before treatment. CDR3 in amino acids: CASSAIVGGSQHF. The CDR3 DNA reads TGTGCCAGCAGCGCCATAGTCGGGGGATCCCAGCATTTT.